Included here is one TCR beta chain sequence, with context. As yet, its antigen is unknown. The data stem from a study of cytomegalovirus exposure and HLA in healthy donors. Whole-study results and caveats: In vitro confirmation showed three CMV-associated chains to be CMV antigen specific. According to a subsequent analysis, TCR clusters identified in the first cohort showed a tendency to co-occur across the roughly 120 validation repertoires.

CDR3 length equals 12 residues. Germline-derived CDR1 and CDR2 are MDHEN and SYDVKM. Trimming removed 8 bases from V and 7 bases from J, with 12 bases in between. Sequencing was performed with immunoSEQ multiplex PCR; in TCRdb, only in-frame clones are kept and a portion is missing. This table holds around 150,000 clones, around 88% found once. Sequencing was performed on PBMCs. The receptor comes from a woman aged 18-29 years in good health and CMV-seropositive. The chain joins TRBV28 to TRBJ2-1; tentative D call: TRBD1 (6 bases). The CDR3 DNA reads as TGTGCCAGCCACAGGGACGGGAATGAGCAGTTCTTC. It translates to CASHRDGNEQFF.